These T cell receptor beta chains were read from a single sample in a study of control samples from healthy donors and cancer patients. Assay: immunoSEQ multiplex PCR; the TCRdb copy retains only in-frame clones and omits some. Of about 140,000 clones in the sample, roughly 88% were seen once. The sequenced material came from blood. The receptors were gathered from a man aged 18 to 30 in good health. The CDR3 runs from the conserved cysteine through the conserved F or W. A D gene is named only where the DNA matches it firmly. Expanded clones are given a class, and other clones once, few, many or no size at all.

TRBV28	TRBJ1-4	-	-	CASRPGTSRFTTNEKLFF	TGTGCCAGCAGACCAGGGACGTCTAGATTTACAACTAATGAAAAACTGTTTTTT
TRBV6-2/TRBV6-3	TRBJ2-2	-	-	CASSYRHGTGELFF	TGTGCCAGCAGTTACCGACATGGCACCGGGGAGCTGTTTTTT
TRBV13	TRBJ2-3	-	-	CASSLALSTDTQYF	TGTGCCAGCAGCTTAGCTCTTAGCACAGATACGCAGTATTTT
TRBV2	TRBJ1-3	-	-	CASSPTVSGNTIYF	TGTGCCAGCAGTCCTACCGTCTCCGGAAACACCATATATTTT
TRBV30	TRBJ1-5	-	-	CAWSPGNQPQHF	TGTGCCTGGAGCCCGGGTAATCAGCCCCAGCATTTT
TRBV9	TRBJ2-3	TRBD2	-	CASSVALSSGGTDTQYF	TGTGCCAGCAGCGTAGCTTTATCTAGCGGGGGTACAGATACGCAGTATTTT
TRBV5-1	TRBJ2-1	-	-	CASSLGSDYNEQFF	TGCGCCAGCAGCTTGGGCAGTGACTACAATGAGCAGTTCTTC
TRBV6-7	TRBJ1-5	-	-	CASSSFNWWNQPQHF	TGTGCCAGCAGCTCCTTTAACTGGTGGAATCAGCCCCAGCATTTT
TRBV19	TRBJ2-4	-	-	CALIDPGVQYF	TGTGCCCTTATTGACCCGGGGGTTCAGTACTTC
TRBV7-3	TRBJ2-5	-	-	CASSLIGQETQYF	TGTGCCAGCAGCTTAATCGGCCAAGAGACCCAGTACTTC
TRBV5-1	TRBJ2-3	TRBD2	-	CASSSSIAGGLASTDTQYF	TGCGCCAGCAGCTCCTCTATAGCGGGGGGCCTAGCTAGCACAGATACGCAGTATTTT
TRBV6-5	TRBJ1-1	-	-	CASRYDDRSEAFF	TGTGCCAGCAGGTACGATGATAGGAGTGAAGCTTTCTTT
TRBV4-2	TRBJ1-5	-	-	CASSQGRGDYNQPQHF	TGTGCCAGCAGCCAAGGCAGGGGAGATTACAATCAGCCCCAGCATTTT
TRBV5-1	TRBJ2-1	TRBD2	-	CASRSGTSGGAGNEQFF	TGCGCCAGCCGCTCAGGGACTAGCGGGGGAGCCGGCAATGAGCAGTTCTTC
TRBV7-9	TRBJ1-2	-	once	CASSEAGLHGYTF	TGTGCCAGCAGCGAGGCAGGTTTGCATGGCTACACCTTC
TRBV28	TRBJ2-7	TRBD1	-	CASRQGRYEQYF	TGTGCCAGCCGACAGGGTCGCTACGAGCAGTACTTC
TRBV9	TRBJ2-2	-	-	CASSAQVLSGELFF	TGTGCCAGCAGCGCCCAGGTTCTCTCGGGGGAGCTGTTTTTT
TRBV5-4	TRBJ2-3	-	-	CASSLGSTPDTQYF	TGTGCCAGCAGCTTAGGCAGCACCCCAGATACGCAGTATTTT
TRBV5-1	TRBJ1-1	-	few	CASRPGQHTEAFF	TGCGCCAGCAGACCCGGACAGCACACTGAAGCTTTCTTT
TRBV7-2	TRBJ2-3	-	-	CASSFLDTQYF	TGTGCCAGCAGCTTCCTAGATACGCAGTATTTT
TRBV18	TRBJ2-1	TRBD1	-	CASSWAGTGNYNEQFF	TGTGCCAGCTCATGGGCCGGGACAGGGAATTACAATGAGCAGTTCTTC
TRBV9	TRBJ1-1	-	-	CASSELSGGREAFF	TGTGCCAGCTCAGAACTCAGCGGGGGTCGTGAAGCTTTCTTT
TRBV30	TRBJ2-1	TRBD1	-	CAWRLQGGEQFF	TGTGCCTGGAGGTTACAGGGGGGTGAGCAGTTCTTC
TRBV7-2	TRBJ2-7	TRBD1	-	CASSPLIGQDSYEQYF	TGTGCCAGCAGCCCACTAATCGGACAGGACTCCTACGAGCAGTACTTC
TRBV19	TRBJ1-2	-	-	CASSMTQGGGYTF	TGTGCCAGTAGTATGACACAGGGCGGGGGCTACACCTTC
TRBV19	TRBJ1-5	TRBD1	-	CASTRDRGGNQPQHF	TGTGCCAGTACCAGGGACAGGGGAGGCAATCAGCCCCAGCATTTT
TRBV19	TRBJ1-5	-	-	CASSIALTGLGQPQHF	TGTGCCAGTAGTATAGCCCTAACAGGGTTGGGTCAGCCCCAGCATTTT
TRBV6-2/TRBV6-3	TRBJ2-7	-	-	CASSYSGTRSSYEQYF	TGTGCCAGCAGTTACTCCGGGACAAGAAGTTCCTACGAGCAGTACTTC
TRBV11-2	TRBJ2-7	TRBD2	once	CASSSSGETYEQYF	TGTGCCAGCAGCTCTAGCGGGGAGACCTACGAGCAGTACTTC
TRBV2	TRBJ1-5	-	-	CASRWGMLDQPQHF	TGTGCCAGCAGGTGGGGGATGTTGGATCAGCCCCAGCATTTT
TRBV27	TRBJ1-5	-	-	CASSLAGGEPQHF	TGTGCCAGCAGCCTTGCCGGGGGGGAGCCCCAGCATTTT
TRBV27	TRBJ2-1	-	-	CASSLFFDNEQFF	TGTGCCAGCAGTTTATTCTTCGATAATGAGCAGTTCTTC
TRBV29-1	TRBJ1-1	-	few	CSVEGAVEGGQAFF	TGCAGCGTTGAAGGTGCGGTGGAGGGGGGTCAGGCTTTCTTT
TRBV7-2	TRBJ1-3	-	-	CASSTAGDAGGNTIYF	TGTGCCAGCAGCACCGCAGGGGACGCGGGGGGAAACACCATATATTTT
TRBV30	TRBJ2-3	-	-	CAWRDTDTQYF	TGTGCCTGGCGTGACACAGATACGCAGTATTTT
TRBV7-9	TRBJ2-1	-	-	CASSELQNNEQFF	TGTGCCAGCAGCGAATTACAGAATAATGAGCAGTTCTTC
TRBV7-2	TRBJ2-1	TRBD1	-	CASSFGTVSSYNEQFF	TGTGCCAGCAGCTTCGGGACAGTGAGCTCCTACAATGAGCAGTTCTTC
TRBV5-5	TRBJ2-5	TRBD1	-	CASSPGQQETQYF	TGTGCCAGCAGCCCGGGACAGCAAGAGACCCAGTACTTC
TRBV9	TRBJ1-4	-	-	CASSPGGTNNEKLFF	TGTGCCAGCAGCCCAGGTGGGACCAACAATGAAAAACTGTTTTTT
TRBV28	TRBJ1-2	-	-	CASSLHLSALYGYTF	TGTGCCAGCAGTTTACATCTCTCTGCCCTATATGGCTACACCTTC
TRBV29-1	TRBJ1-3	-	few	CSVESGNTIYF	TGCAGCGTTGAATCTGGAAACACCATATATTTT
TRBV7-9	TRBJ2-7	-	-	CASTPLTGFYEQYF	TGTGCCAGCACCCCTTTGACAGGTTTTTACGAGCAGTACTTC
TRBV3-1/TRBV3-2	TRBJ1-5	TRBD1	-	CASSALPPGQGGQPQHF	TGTGCCAGCAGCGCACTACCCCCGGGACAGGGGGGCCAGCCCCAGCATTTT
TRBV27	TRBJ2-7	-	few	CASSSPYGEQYF	TGTGCCAGCAGTTCTCCCTACGGCGAGCAGTACTTC
TRBV28	TRBJ2-7	-	-	CASSRKGQELYEQYF	TGTGCCAGCAGTCGCAAAGGCCAGGAGCTCTACGAGCAGTACTTC
TRBV9	TRBJ2-1	TRBD1	-	CASSGGQGAYEQFF	TGTGCCAGCAGCGGGGGACAGGGGGCCTATGAGCAGTTCTTC
TRBV7-9	TRBJ1-1	TRBD1	-	CASGKRGGQGNTEAFF	TGTGCCAGCGGGAAGAGGGGGGGACAGGGGAACACTGAAGCTTTCTTT
TRBV9	TRBJ2-7	-	-	CASSVGDHYEQYF	TGTGCCAGCAGCGTAGGGGACCACTACGAGCAGTACTTC
TRBV29-1	TRBJ2-3	-	-	CSVDETPGTDTQYF	TGCAGCGTTGACGAGACTCCGGGCACAGATACGCAGTATTTT
TRBV30	TRBJ1-2	-	once	CAWSVPHSHGYTF	TGTGCCTGGAGTGTACCCCACAGCCATGGCTACACCTTC